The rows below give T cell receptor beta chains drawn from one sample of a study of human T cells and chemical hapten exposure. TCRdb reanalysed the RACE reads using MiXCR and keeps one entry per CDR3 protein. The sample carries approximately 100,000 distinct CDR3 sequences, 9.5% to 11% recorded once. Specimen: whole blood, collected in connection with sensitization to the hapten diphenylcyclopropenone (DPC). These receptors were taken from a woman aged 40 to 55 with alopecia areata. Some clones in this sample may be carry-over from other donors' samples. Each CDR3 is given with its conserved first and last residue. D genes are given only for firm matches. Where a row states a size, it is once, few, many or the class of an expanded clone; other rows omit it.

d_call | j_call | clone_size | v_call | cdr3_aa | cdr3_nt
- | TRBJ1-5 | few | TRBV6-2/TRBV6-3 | CASSYLDIYQPQHF | TGTGCCAGCAGTTACCTGGACATATATCAGCCCCAGCATTTT
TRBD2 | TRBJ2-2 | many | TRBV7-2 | CASSVGGGRAPGELFF | TGTGCCAGCAGCGTAGGAGGCGGGAGGGCCCCCGGGGAGCTGTTTTTT
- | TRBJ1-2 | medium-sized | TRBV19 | CASSITRTPIDYGYTF | TGTGCCAGTAGTATAACCAGGACCCCTATAGACTATGGCTACACCTTC
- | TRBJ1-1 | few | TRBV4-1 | CASSQERRVGTEAFF | TGCGCCAGCAGCCAAGAACGCCGGGTGGGCACTGAAGCTTTCTTT
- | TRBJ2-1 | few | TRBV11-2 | CASWMGSYNEQFF | TGTGCCAGCTGGATGGGCTCCTACAATGAGCAGTTCTTC
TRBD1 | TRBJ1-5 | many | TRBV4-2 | CASSQDSRGRQPQHF | TGTGCCAGCAGCCAAGATTCCAGGGGGAGGCAGCCCCAGCATTTT
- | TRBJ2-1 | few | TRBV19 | CASSIASRSSYNEQFF | TGTGCCAGTAGTATAGCATCGAGGAGCTCCTACAATGAGCAGTTCTTC
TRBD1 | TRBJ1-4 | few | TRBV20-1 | CSARLGGSGEKLFF | TGCAGTGCTAGACTAGGGGGCTCGGGTGAAAAACTGTTTTTT
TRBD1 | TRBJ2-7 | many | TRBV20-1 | CSAQLQGRVWEQYF | TGCAGTGCTCAACTACAGGGGCGAGTTTGGGAGCAGTACTTC
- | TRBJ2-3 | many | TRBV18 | CASSQTLPGADTQYF | TGTGCCAGCTCACAGACGCTCCCAGGGGCAGATACGCAGTATTTT
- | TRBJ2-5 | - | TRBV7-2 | CASSRGGAEETQYF | TGTGCCAGCAGCCGAGGGGGGGCAGAAGAGACCCAGTACTTC
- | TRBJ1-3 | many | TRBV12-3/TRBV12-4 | CASSSWGNTIYF | TGTGCCAGCAGTTCCTGGGGAAACACCATATATTTT
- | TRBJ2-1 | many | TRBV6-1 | CASSELGLRAYNEQFF | TGTGCCAGCAGTGAATTAGGACTCAGGGCCTACAATGAGCAGTTCTTC
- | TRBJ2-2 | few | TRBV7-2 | CASSLGPTTGELFF | TGTGCCAGCAGCTTAGGGCCTACCACCGGGGAGCTGTTTTTT
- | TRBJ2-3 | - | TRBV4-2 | CASSKFPGSGDTQYF | TGTGCCAGCAGCAAATTCCCCGGGAGTGGAGATACGCAGTATTTT
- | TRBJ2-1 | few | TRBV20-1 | CSASGDFNEQFF | TGCAGTGCTAGCGGAGATTTCAATGAGCAGTTCTTC
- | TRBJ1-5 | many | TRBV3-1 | CASSHGQNQPQHF | TGTGCCAGCAGCCATGGACAGAATCAGCCCCAGCATTTT
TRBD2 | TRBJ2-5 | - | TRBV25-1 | CASSSSGRHQETQYF | TGTGCCAGCAGCAGTTCCGGGAGGCACCAAGAGACCCAGTACTTC
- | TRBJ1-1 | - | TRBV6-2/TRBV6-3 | CASTNPTGNDTEAFF | TGTGCCAGCACCAACCCAACAGGGAATGACACTGAAGCTTTCTTT
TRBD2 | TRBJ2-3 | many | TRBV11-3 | CASSPGLAGSTDTQYF | TGTGCCAGCAGCCCTGGACTAGCGGGATCCACAGATACGCAGTATTTT
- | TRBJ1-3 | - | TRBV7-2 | CASSPTRGTPGNTIYF | TGTGCCAGCAGCCCTACTCGAGGGACCCCTGGAAACACCATATATTTT
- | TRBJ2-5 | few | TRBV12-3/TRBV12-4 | CASSPSGSFKTQYF | TGTGCCAGCAGCCCGTCGGGGAGTTTTAAGACCCAGTACTTC
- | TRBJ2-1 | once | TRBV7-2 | CASREVRGAGYNEQFF | TGTGCCAGCAGGGAGGTTAGGGGCGCGGGGTACAATGAGCAGTTCTTC
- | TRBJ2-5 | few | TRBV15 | CATSSRDTETQYF | TGTGCCACCAGCAGCCGGGACACCGAGACCCAGTACTTC
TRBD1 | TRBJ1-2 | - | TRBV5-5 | CASSHKTGRDYTF | TGTGCCAGCAGCCACAAGACAGGGCGTGACTACACCTTC
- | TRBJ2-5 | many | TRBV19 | CASSIQLLYQETQYF | TGTGCCAGTAGTATACAACTGCTGTACCAAGAGACCCAGTACTTC
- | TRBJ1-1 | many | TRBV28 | CASSTSPGLGTEAFF | TGTGCCAGCAGTACCTCCCCGGGGTTGGGCACTGAAGCTTTCTTT
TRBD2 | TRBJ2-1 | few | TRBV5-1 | CASSLEGGRAYNEQFF | TGCGCCAGCAGCTTGGAGGGCGGGAGGGCCTACAATGAGCAGTTCTTC
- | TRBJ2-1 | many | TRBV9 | CASSPMANSYNEQFF | TGTGCCAGCAGCCCCATGGCGAACTCCTACAATGAGCAGTTCTTC
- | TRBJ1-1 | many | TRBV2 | CASREPNTEAFF | TGTGCCAGCAGGGAGCCGAACACTGAAGCTTTCTTT
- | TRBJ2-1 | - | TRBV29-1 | CSGREAPFGEQFF | TGCAGCGGCAGGGAGGCCCCTTTCGGTGAGCAGTTCTTC
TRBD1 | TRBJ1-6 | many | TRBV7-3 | CASSLKAGGGSPLHF | TGTGCCAGCAGCCTCAAGGCAGGGGGGGGTTCACCCCTCCACTTT
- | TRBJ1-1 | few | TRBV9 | CASSVGLRGDTEAFF | TGTGCCAGCAGCGTAGGTCTCCGGGGTGACACTGAAGCTTTCTTT
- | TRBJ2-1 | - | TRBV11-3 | CATSPEGTLSYNEQFF | TGTGCCACCAGCCCAGAGGGAACACTTTCCTACAATGAGCAGTTCTTC
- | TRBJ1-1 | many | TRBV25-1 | CASSAQLPPGEAFF | TGTGCCAGCAGTGCCCAACTACCGCCGGGTGAAGCTTTCTTT
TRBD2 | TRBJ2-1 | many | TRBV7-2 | CASSSPSGSHNEQFF | TGTGCCAGCAGCTCTCCTAGCGGGAGCCACAATGAGCAGTTCTTC
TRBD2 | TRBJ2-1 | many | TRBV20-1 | CSAKAAGGSGNEQFF | TGCAGTGCGAAGGCGGCGGGAGGGAGTGGTAATGAGCAGTTCTTC
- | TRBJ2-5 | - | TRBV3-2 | CASSQGVRETQYF | TGTGCCAGCAGCCAAGGCGTTCGGGAGACCCAGTACTTC
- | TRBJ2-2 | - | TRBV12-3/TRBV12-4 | CASSLEGSGELFF | TGTGCCAGCAGTTTAGAAGGAAGCGGGGAGCTGTTTTTT
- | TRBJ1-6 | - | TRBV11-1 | CASRDRRYSPLHF | TGTGCCAGCAGAGACAGGAGATATTCACCCCTCCATTTT
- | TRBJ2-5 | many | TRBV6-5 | CASSRVLSQETQYF | TGTGCCAGCAGTCGGGTCCTCTCTCAGGAGACCCAGTACTTC
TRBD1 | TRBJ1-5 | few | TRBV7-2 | CASSFAPGQGGGQPQHF | TGTGCCAGCAGCTTCGCACCGGGACAGGGGGGAGGGCAGCCCCAGCATTTT
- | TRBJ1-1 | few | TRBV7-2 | CASSLEVGTSFF | TGTGCCAGCAGCTTAGAAGTGGGGACATCTTTCTTT
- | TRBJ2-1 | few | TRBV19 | CASSAHRASEQFF | TGTGCCAGTAGTGCCCACAGGGCTAGTGAGCAGTTCTTC
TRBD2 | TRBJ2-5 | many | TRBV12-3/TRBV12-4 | CASSAGTRGETQYF | TGTGCCAGCAGTGCCGGGACTAGGGGAGAGACCCAGTACTTC
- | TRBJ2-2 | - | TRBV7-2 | CASSEPGALYPGELFF | TGTGCCAGCAGCGAACCCGGGGCGTTATATCCCGGGGAGCTGTTTTTT